What follows are 11 T cell receptor beta chains derived from one specimen sequenced in a study of Graves' ophthalmopathy and Graves' hyperthyroidism. RNA transcripts provided the template for amplifying TCR beta CDR3 regions. A first-round RT-PCR used HTBI primers, followed by a second-round multiplex PCR. TCRdb independently ran MiXCR on the multiplex PCR reads; one entry per CDR3 protein. Altogether about 400,000 distinct CDR3 sequences are present, roughly 20% being singletons, with the ten largest covering roughly 3%. What was sequenced was peripheral blood. All receptors derive from a woman in her late teens or twenties with stable Graves' hyperthyroidism.

This clonotype appeared a few times. The chain carries TRBV20-1 and TRBJ2-7; D is tentatively TRBD1 or TRBD2 (5 bases each). This CDR3 spans 13 amino acids. The V and J ends lost 6 bases and 3 bases respectively, with 15 bases between them. CDR1 is DFQATT, CDR2 SNEGSKA, per germline (reference sequence). CDR3 residues: CSAQSWDGYEQYF. The DNA for the CDR3 is TGCAGTGCGCAGTCGTGGGACGGCTACGAGCAGTACTTC.

This clonotype was seen at least ten times. The chain combines TRBV6-2 or TRBV6-3 with TRBJ2-5; TRBD2 agrees at 15 bases. This CDR3 contains 17 residues. CDR1 is MNHEY and CDR2 is SVGEGT in the germline V gene. Losses at the gene ends were 3 bases for V and 5 bases for J; bases not matched to a gene: 7. The DNA for the CDR3 is TGTGCCAGCAGTTATGGGACTAGCGGGAGGCTGAGGGAGACCCAGTACTTC. This encodes CASSYGTSGRLRETQYF.

This clonotype showed up many times. A read error may explain this, as a much larger clone is one base away. The V call is TRBV29-1, the J call TRBJ1-1; D unresolved. The V end was cut by 5 bases, the J end by 4 bases, with 11 bases between. This CDR3 is built from 12 residues. Germline-derived CDR1 and CDR2 are SQVTM and ANQGSEA. CDR3 loop: CSVLAPGTEAFF. DNA of the CDR3: TGCAGCGTTCTGGCACCCGGCACTGAAGCTTTCTTT. Looking up the rest from reference TRBV29-1 and TRBJ1-1 gives the full variable domain: SAVISQKPSRDICQRGTSLTIQCQVDSQVTMMFWYRQQPGQSLTLIATANQGSEATYESGFVIDKFPISRPNLTFSTLTVSNMSPEDSSIYLCSVLAPGTEAFFGQGTRLTVV.

This clonotype was counted once. The V gene is TRBV11-2, the J gene TRBJ2-7; the D call may be TRBD1 or TRBD2 (7 bases each). Trimming pared 6 bases from V and 7 bases from J, leaving 22 bases between. CDR1 is SGHAT, CDR2 FQNNGV, per germline. The length of the CDR3 is 15 residues. CDR3 DNA: TGTGCCAGCAGAGCAGGGGGGGCGGGAGTCGGTGAGCAGTACTTC. Its protein is CASRAGGAGVGEQYF.

Many counts were recorded for this clonotype. The V call is TRBV6-2 or TRBV6-3, the J call TRBJ2-7, with TRBD2 matching 10 bases. Losses at the gene ends were 4 bases for V and 6 bases for J; bases not matched to a gene: 9. Germline V gene data show CDR1 as MNHEY and CDR2 as SVGEGT. The CDR3 spans 15 residues. The CDR3 loop is CASSSSGSPPLEQYF. CDR3 DNA: TGTGCCAGCAGTTCTAGCGGGAGTCCCCCCCTCGAGCAGTACTTC.

The chain joins TRBV6-1 to TRBJ1-5; TRBD1 aligns across 9 bases. TRBJ2-3 matches the DNA end more closely, so the J call is doubtful. CDR3 size: 15 residues. Germline lookup yields CDR1 MNHNS and CDR2 SASEGT. The CDR3 here is CASRTDRGLNQPQYF. CDR3 sequence (DNA): TGTGCCAGCAGAACGGACAGGGGTCTTAATCAGCCCCAGTATTTT.

This clonotype was recorded many times. The chain employs TRBV18 and TRBJ1-5; D possibly corresponds to TRBD1 (6 bases). CDR3 length: 15 amino acids. Trimming cost V 6 bases and J 2 bases, with 14 bases left between them. Germline assignment: CDR1 KGHSH and CDR2 LQKENI. CDR3 nucleotide sequence: TGTGCCAGCTCGCTTCAGGGGTTCGGCAATCAGCCCCAGCATTTT. Its translation is CASSLQGFGNQPQHF.

The chain uses TRBV20-1 and TRBJ2-7, with 11 bases matching TRBD1. CDR3 size: 12 residues. J was trimmed by 3 bases and V by 6 bases; bases with no gene match: 1. In germline, CDR1 is DFQATT, CDR2 SNEGSKA (reference sequence). The CDR3 nucleotides are TGCAGTGCGGGACAGGGGGGCTACGAGCAGTACTTC. It is translated as CSAGQGGYEQYF.

This clonotype was counted ten times or more. This sequence joins TRBV24-1 and TRBJ2-7; tentative D call: TRBD1 (6 bases). In germline, CDR1 is KGHDR, CDR2 SFDVKD. The V end was cut by 2 bases, the J end by 9 bases, with 7 bases between. The length of the CDR3 is 11 residues. The CDR3 is CATSDSGAQYF. The CDR3, as DNA: TGTGCCACCAGTGATTCAGGGGCGCAGTACTTC.

The chain recombines TRBV28 with TRBJ2-6, with D possibly being TRBD1 (5 bases). This CDR3 has 14 residues. Trimming took off 5 bases at V and 8 bases at J, with 13 bases between the two ends. Germline CDR1 is MDHEN and CDR2 is SYDVKM. The CDR3 protein is CASSPYTGPNVLTF. The CDR3 DNA sequence: TGTGCCAGCAGTCCCTACACAGGCCCCAACGTCCTGACTTTC.

Ten or more counts support this clonotype. The DNA for the CDR3 is TGTGCCAGTGGCGGGACAGGGGGCTTTCAGCCCCAGCATTTT. Translating it yields CASGGTGGFQPQHF. V usage is TRBV19 and J usage is TRBJ1-5; 12 bases fit TRBD1. The germline V gene encodes CDR1 LNHDA and CDR2 SQIVND (reference sequence). The CDR3 length is 14 residues. Unmatched junction bases numbered 5, after V lost 8 bases and J lost 6 bases.